The rows below give T cell receptor beta chains drawn from one sample of a study of T cell responses to AZD1222 COVID-19 vaccine. Libraries were prepared by immunoSEQ multiplex PCR; TCRdb keeps only in-frame clonotypes and omits some of them. The top ten clones hold less than 5% of a sample with tens of thousands of clones, 87% of them seen once. The sample was peripheral blood, taken on day 0 of AZD1222 vaccination. The source of these receptors is an adult in good health. The conserved cysteine and the conserved F or W are not part of the CDR3 here.

j_call v_call cdr3_aa
TRBJ1-2 TRBV5-6 ASSWATEGSNYGYT
TRBJ2-5 TRBV5-6 ASSSPSRETQY
TRBJ1-5 TRBV19 ASRAGQNSNQPQH
TRBJ2-7 TRBV30 AWSGRRVEFN
TRBJ1-1 TRBV10-3 AISEGGTYTEAF
TRBJ2-3 TRBV6-2/TRBV6-3 ASSQWGNKRTSTDTQY
TRBJ1-3 TRBV27 ASSPGTGDGNTIY
TRBJ2-2 TRBV4-1 ASSQDGQGAELF
TRBJ1-5 TRBV6-1 ASSERSNQPQH
TRBJ2-5 TRBV3-1/TRBV3-2 ASSQERRGETQY
TRBJ1-4 TRBV19 ASSLTDRWTNEKLF
TRBJ1-1 TRBV11-2 ASSSQGSTEAF
TRBJ1-1 TRBV15 ATSRGGEGTEAF
TRBJ2-4 TRBV7-2 ASSRFPRGPAGQQNIQY
TRBJ1-5 TRBV7-2 ASSLVADQPQH
TRBJ2-7 TRBV10-3 AISEWGVVYEQY
TRBJ1-5 TRBV28 ASSIPGGAVNQPQH
TRBJ1-1 TRBV19 ASSTGDRVNEAF
TRBJ1-2 TRBV9 ASSTLTGNYGYT
TRBJ1-3 TRBV5-4 ASSLAGGGQFGNTIY
TRBJ2-6 TRBV7-6 ASSFVGSGANVLT
TRBJ2-6 TRBV5-5 ASSFTPGQGNSGANVLT
TRBJ1-2 TRBV7-9 ASSLGQNYGYT
TRBJ2-2 TRBV3-1/TRBV3-2 ASSPLAAGNGGELF
TRBJ1-5 TRBV15 ATSRGTLSNQPQH
TRBJ2-3 TRBV18 ASSPEGGASTDTQY
TRBJ1-1 TRBV7-9 ASSLGGLSTTEAF
TRBJ2-7 TRBV3-1/TRBV3-2 ASSPSGTGANPQY
TRBJ2-2 TRBV28 ASSSSALMLAGELF
TRBJ2-7 TRBV5-1 ASSLRDRVIYEQY
TRBJ1-1 TRBV5-1 ASSSDLGGTEAF
TRBJ1-1 TRBV11-2 ASSFVPGNTEAF
TRBJ1-1 TRBV11-3 ASSLDGASTEAF
TRBJ2-7 TRBV12-5 ASGLVLTAGGPFSSYEQY
TRBJ2-6 TRBV3-1/TRBV3-2 ASSQLRFSGANVLT
TRBJ1-2 TRBV30 AWSVTGIDGYT
TRBJ1-1 TRBV3-1/TRBV3-2 ASSSRDRLNTEAF
TRBJ1-5 TRBV5-6 ASSQGQGNNQPQH
TRBJ1-1 TRBV11-2 ASSLGGRGTEAF
TRBJ2-7 TRBV7-3 ASSLLELGEQY
TRBJ1-1 TRBV7-2 ASSPRQGGYTEAF
TRBJ1-1 TRBV19 ASRTRRHAGLNTEAF
TRBJ1-6 TRBV9 ASSPRQGNSPLH
TRBJ1-1 TRBV5-1 ASSLIPGLNTEAF
TRBJ1-2 TRBV19 ASSIGNTLYGYT
TRBJ1-4 TRBV6-5 ASIQGGEKLF
TRBJ2-7 TRBV5-1 ASSLRALDRTEEQY
TRBJ1-2 TRBV7-2 ASIQGAYGYT
TRBJ1-1 TRBV11-3 ASSQDPNTEAF
TRBJ1-1 TRBV13 ASSFLAGGNTEAF